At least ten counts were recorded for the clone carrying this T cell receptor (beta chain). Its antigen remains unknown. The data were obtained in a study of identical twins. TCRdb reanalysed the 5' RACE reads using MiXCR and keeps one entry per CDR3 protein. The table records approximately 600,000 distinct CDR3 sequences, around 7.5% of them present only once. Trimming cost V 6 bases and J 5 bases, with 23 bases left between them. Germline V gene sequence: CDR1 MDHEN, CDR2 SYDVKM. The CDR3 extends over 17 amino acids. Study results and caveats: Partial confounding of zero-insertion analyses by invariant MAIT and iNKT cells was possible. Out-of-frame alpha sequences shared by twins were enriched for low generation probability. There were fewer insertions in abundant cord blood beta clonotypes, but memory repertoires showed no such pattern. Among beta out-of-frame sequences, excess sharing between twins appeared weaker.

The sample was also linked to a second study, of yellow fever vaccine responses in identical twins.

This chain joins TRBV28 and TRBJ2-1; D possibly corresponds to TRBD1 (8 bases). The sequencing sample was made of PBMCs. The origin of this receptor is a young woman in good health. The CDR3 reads CASSRTGRATGDNEQFF. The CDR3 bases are TGTGCCAGCAGCAGGACAGGGAGGGCCACGGGGGACAATGAGCAGTTCTTC.